This passage covers 32 T cell receptor beta chains from one sample sequenced in a study of synovial regulatory T cells in juvenile arthritis. The assay was immunoSEQ multiplex PCR, and TCRdb's table has in-frame clones only and misses some. This table holds roughly 10,000 clones. Specimen: Treg cells from blood. As to subset: remaining (HLA-DR-negative) circulating blood Treg cells. Every receptor here comes from a donor between 2 and 29 years old with juvenile idiopathic arthritis.

V gene TRBV5-1 combines with J gene TRBJ2-3; TCRdb proposes TRBD2, but this gene call is untestable without DNA. The CDR3 is 19 residues long. No DNA sequence was recorded. Germline lookup yields CDR1 SGHRS and CDR2 YFSETQ. This chain's CDR3 is CASSPRIRLAGGSTDTQYF. Supplemented by reference TRBV5-1 and TRBJ2-3, the full variable domain reads KAGVTQTPRYLIKTRGQQVTLSCSPISGHRSVSWYQQTPGQGLQFLFEYFSETQRNKGNFPGRFSGRQFSNSRSEMNVSTLELGDSALYLCASSPRIRLAGGSTDTQYFGPGTRLTVL.

This sequence joins TRBV7-9 and TRBJ2-1; TCRdb gives TRBD2 as the D gene, but with no DNA this cannot be confirmed. Germline V gives CDR1 SEHNR, CDR2 FQNEAQ (reference sequence). The CDR3 extends over 13 amino acids. Only the protein is on record. The CDR3: CASSLGGVNEQFF. Together with reference TRBV7-9 and TRBJ2-1, the CDR3 gives the full variable domain: DTGVSQNPRHKITKRGQNVTFRCDPISEHNRLYWYRQTLGQGPEFLTYFQNEAQLEKSRLLSDRFSAERPKGSFSTLEIQRTEQGDSAMYLCASSLGGVNEQFFGPGTRLTVL.

V usage is TRBV5-1 and J usage is TRBJ1-4. Germline V gene sequence: CDR1 SGHRS, CDR2 YFSETQ. The CDR3 totals 15 residues. The DNA is not on file. The CDR3 loop reads CASSRGWGTDEKLFF.

This chain uses TRBV28 with TRBJ2-1; TCRdb returns TRBD2, unconfirmable since there is no DNA. CDR3 length: 16 residues. No DNA sequence was recorded. CDR1 and CDR2 from the germline V gene are MDHEN and SYDVKM. This CDR3 reads CASTFTQGLGVYEQFF.

This chain connects TRBV10-2 to TRBJ1-3. The CDR3 has 17 amino acids. No DNA appears here. Germline CDR1 and CDR2: WSHSY and SAAADI. The CDR3 loop reads CASSESERGRGGNTIYF.

The CDR3 reads CASSPIGSSGANVLTF. V and J are TRBV19 and TRBJ2-6; the D call from TCRdb, TRBD2, cannot be confirmed without DNA. Germline CDR1 and CDR2: LNHDA and SQIVND (reference sequence). The CDR3 runs 16 residues. Only the protein sequence is given.

V is TRBV7-2 and J is TRBJ1-2; TCRdb reports TRBD1, a call that lacks DNA to check it against. In germline, CDR1 is SGHTA, CDR2 FQGNSA. The CDR3 sequence is 16 residues long. Only the protein sequence is given. The CDR3 reads CASSHGDRDRVEGYTF.

V gene TRBV19 combines with J gene TRBJ2-7; TCRdb's D call of TRBD2 is untestable without DNA. CDR3 length equals 14 residues. The DNA sequence is not available. CDR1 and CDR2 from the germline V gene are LNHDA and SQIVND (reference sequence). The CDR3 sequence is CATEKGVGGYEQYF.

The chain links TRBV30 to TRBJ1-4; TCRdb proposes TRBD1, but this gene call is untestable without DNA. The CDR3 has 13 amino acids. This entry has no DNA. Germline values: CDR1 GTSNPN, CDR2 SVGIG (reference sequence). The chain's CDR3 is CAWSMDRGEKLFF.

This CDR3 is CASSYSTLGAGELFF. This chain connects TRBV6-6 to TRBJ2-2. The length of the CDR3 is 15 residues. DNA for this receptor is not on file. The germline V gene encodes CDR1 MNHNY and CDR2 SVGAGI (reference sequence).

V gene TRBV30 combines with J gene TRBJ1-2. Germline V gene sequence: CDR1 GTSNPN, CDR2 SVGIG (reference sequence). The CDR3 is 13 residues long. No DNA appears here. This CDR3 reads CAWSVTTGYGYTF. The full variable domain, rest sourced from reference TRBV30 and TRBJ1-2, is SQTIHQWPATLVQPVGSPLSLECTVEGTSNPNLYWYRQAAGRGLQLLFYSVGIGQISSEVPQNLSASRPQDRQFILSSKKLLLSDSGFYLCAWSVTTGYGYTFGSGTRLTVV.

The rearrangement joins TRBV6-6 to TRBJ2-6; the D call of TRBD2 rests on TCRdb alone, since no DNA is present to check it. The CDR3 covers 16 residues. No DNA appears here. CDR1 and CDR2 (germline): MNHNY, SVGAGI (reference sequence). Here the CDR3 reads CASSYRLTSGANVLTF.

The chain carries TRBV5-4 and TRBJ2-5. Germline V lookup: CDR1 SGHNT, CDR2 YYREEE (reference sequence). The CDR3 length is 14 residues. No DNA is listed. The CDR3 is CASSLPFSPETQYF.

V gene TRBV6-5 combines with J gene TRBJ2-7; TCRdb gives TRBD1 as the D gene, but with no DNA this cannot be confirmed. The CDR3 runs to 13 residues. No DNA accompanies this entry. In germline, CDR1 is MNHEY, CDR2 SVGAGI. The CDR3: CASSRTGSYEQYF.

The chain has TRBV5-1 and TRBJ2-7; TCRdb's D gene call, TRBD1, goes unchecked for lack of DNA. Per germline, CDR1 SGHRS and CDR2 YFSETQ. The CDR3 length is 12 residues. No DNA is listed. The CDR3 loop is CASSLTGDEQYF.

The chain is built from TRBV5-1 and TRBJ2-1; TCRdb's D call, TRBD2, is unchecked because there is no DNA. CDR3 length equals 17 residues. The protein alone is recorded here. Germline loops: CDR1 SGHRS, CDR2 YFSETQ. The CDR3 loop reads CASSSLAGGQSYNEQFF.

The chain combines TRBV29-1 with TRBJ1-2. The germline V gene has CDR1 SQVTM and CDR2 ANQGSEA. The length of the CDR3 is 17 residues. The DNA sequence is not available. CDR3 protein: CSASVSGPITNNYGYTF.

The chain carries TRBV10-2 and TRBJ2-7. Germline values: CDR1 WSHSY, CDR2 SAAADI. The CDR3 is 13 residues long. No DNA sequence was recorded. The CDR3 region is CASSEFGNYEQYF.

The chain recombines TRBV6-6 with TRBJ1-5; TCRdb's assignment of TRBD1 cannot be checked, as there is no DNA. The V gene's germline CDR1 is MNHNY and CDR2 SVGAGI (reference sequence). The CDR3 sequence is 13 residues long. The entry carries no DNA sequence. Here the CDR3 reads CASRTTGGTAQHF.

The chain's CDR3 is CASSAGILNTIYF. This rearrangement joins TRBV28 to TRBJ1-3. The germline CDR1 and CDR2 sequences are MDHEN and SYDVKM. The CDR3 sequence is 13 residues long. The DNA sequence is not available.

The rearrangement joins TRBV7-9 to TRBJ1-2. The germline V gene has CDR1 SEHNR and CDR2 FQNEAQ (reference sequence). The CDR3 consists of 13 residues. No DNA appears here. The CDR3 loop reads CASSKIANYGYTF.

This chain connects TRBV7-8 to TRBJ1-3. This CDR3 region has 13 residues. Only the protein is on record. Germline CDR1 SGHVS, CDR2 FQNEAQ. CDR3 residues: CASSLVTGNTIYF. Full variable domain (missing parts from reference TRBV7-8 and TRBJ1-3): GAGVSQSPRYKVAKRGQDVALRCDPISGHVSLFWYQQALGQGPEFLTYFQNEAQLDKSGLPSDRFFAERPEGSVSTLKIQRTQQEDSAVYLCASSLVTGNTIYFGEGSWLTVV.

The chain employs TRBV7-9 and TRBJ1-6; TCRdb indicates TRBD1, and absent DNA this call remains unverified. Germline values: CDR1 SEHNR, CDR2 FQNEAQ (reference sequence). The CDR3 extends over 15 amino acids. No DNA is given. Here the CDR3 reads CASSLRGHQNSPLHF.

This CDR3 reads CASSLDGLDTQYF. The chain couples TRBV7-9 to TRBJ2-3. This CDR3 has 13 amino acids. The nucleotide record is missing. CDR1 SEHNR and CDR2 FQNEAQ come from the germline V gene (reference sequence).

CDR3 loop: CASKPGREDITDTQYF. The gene calls are TRBV5-4 and TRBJ2-3; as DNA is missing, the TRBD2 call by TCRdb cannot be tested. CDR3 length: 16 residues. DNA is not recorded here. The V gene's germline CDR1 is SGHNT and CDR2 YYREEE (reference sequence).

CDR3 loop: CASSIDRETYGYTF. The chain combines TRBV19 with TRBJ1-2. The CDR3 has 14 residues. DNA is not recorded here. Germline values: CDR1 LNHDA, CDR2 SQIVND (reference sequence). The complete variable domain, with remaining parts taken from reference TRBV19 and TRBJ1-2, reads DGGITQSPKYLFRKEGQNVTLSCEQNLNHDAMYWYRQDPGQGLRLIYYSQIVNDFQKGDIAEGYSVSREKKESFPLTVTSAQKNPTAFYLCASSIDRETYGYTFGSGTRLTVV.

The chain has TRBV7-2 and TRBJ2-1; TCRdb indicates TRBD2, and absent DNA this call remains unverified. The length of the CDR3 is 19 residues. DNA was not recorded. Germline V gene data show CDR1 as SGHTA and CDR2 as FQGNSA. This CDR3 is CASSLRVGLAGWGHNEQFF.

CDR3 protein: CASSLGTANQPQHF. J is TRBJ1-5 and V is TRBV6-6; TCRdb calls TRBD1, which cannot be checked without DNA. Germline CDR1 is MNHNY and CDR2 is SVGAGI (reference sequence). The CDR3 sequence is 14 residues long. No DNA has been recorded.

The rearrangement links TRBV30 to TRBJ1-6. CDR1 GTSNPN and CDR2 SVGIG come from the germline V gene (reference sequence). The CDR3 sequence is 15 residues long. DNA was not recorded. CDR3 loop: CAWELRGLYNSPLHF.

The chain combines TRBV19 with TRBJ2-7; there is no DNA to check the TCRdb D call of TRBD2. The germline V gene encodes CDR1 LNHDA and CDR2 SQIVND (reference sequence). This CDR3 is 14 amino acids long. This entry has no DNA. The CDR3 loop reads CASSTTHPSLEQYF.

The genes are TRBV29-1 and TRBJ1-1. CDR1 and CDR2 (germline): SQVTM, ANQGSEA. The CDR3 consists of 12 residues. The DNA sequence is not available. CDR3 amino acids: CSVESTGAGAFF.

The gene calls are TRBV18 and TRBJ2-3; TCRdb's D call, TRBD2, is unchecked because there is no DNA. The CDR3 length is 18 residues. The entry carries no DNA sequence. Germline assignment: CDR1 KGHSH and CDR2 LQKENI. The CDR3 protein is CASSPRSGGAGSTDTQYF.